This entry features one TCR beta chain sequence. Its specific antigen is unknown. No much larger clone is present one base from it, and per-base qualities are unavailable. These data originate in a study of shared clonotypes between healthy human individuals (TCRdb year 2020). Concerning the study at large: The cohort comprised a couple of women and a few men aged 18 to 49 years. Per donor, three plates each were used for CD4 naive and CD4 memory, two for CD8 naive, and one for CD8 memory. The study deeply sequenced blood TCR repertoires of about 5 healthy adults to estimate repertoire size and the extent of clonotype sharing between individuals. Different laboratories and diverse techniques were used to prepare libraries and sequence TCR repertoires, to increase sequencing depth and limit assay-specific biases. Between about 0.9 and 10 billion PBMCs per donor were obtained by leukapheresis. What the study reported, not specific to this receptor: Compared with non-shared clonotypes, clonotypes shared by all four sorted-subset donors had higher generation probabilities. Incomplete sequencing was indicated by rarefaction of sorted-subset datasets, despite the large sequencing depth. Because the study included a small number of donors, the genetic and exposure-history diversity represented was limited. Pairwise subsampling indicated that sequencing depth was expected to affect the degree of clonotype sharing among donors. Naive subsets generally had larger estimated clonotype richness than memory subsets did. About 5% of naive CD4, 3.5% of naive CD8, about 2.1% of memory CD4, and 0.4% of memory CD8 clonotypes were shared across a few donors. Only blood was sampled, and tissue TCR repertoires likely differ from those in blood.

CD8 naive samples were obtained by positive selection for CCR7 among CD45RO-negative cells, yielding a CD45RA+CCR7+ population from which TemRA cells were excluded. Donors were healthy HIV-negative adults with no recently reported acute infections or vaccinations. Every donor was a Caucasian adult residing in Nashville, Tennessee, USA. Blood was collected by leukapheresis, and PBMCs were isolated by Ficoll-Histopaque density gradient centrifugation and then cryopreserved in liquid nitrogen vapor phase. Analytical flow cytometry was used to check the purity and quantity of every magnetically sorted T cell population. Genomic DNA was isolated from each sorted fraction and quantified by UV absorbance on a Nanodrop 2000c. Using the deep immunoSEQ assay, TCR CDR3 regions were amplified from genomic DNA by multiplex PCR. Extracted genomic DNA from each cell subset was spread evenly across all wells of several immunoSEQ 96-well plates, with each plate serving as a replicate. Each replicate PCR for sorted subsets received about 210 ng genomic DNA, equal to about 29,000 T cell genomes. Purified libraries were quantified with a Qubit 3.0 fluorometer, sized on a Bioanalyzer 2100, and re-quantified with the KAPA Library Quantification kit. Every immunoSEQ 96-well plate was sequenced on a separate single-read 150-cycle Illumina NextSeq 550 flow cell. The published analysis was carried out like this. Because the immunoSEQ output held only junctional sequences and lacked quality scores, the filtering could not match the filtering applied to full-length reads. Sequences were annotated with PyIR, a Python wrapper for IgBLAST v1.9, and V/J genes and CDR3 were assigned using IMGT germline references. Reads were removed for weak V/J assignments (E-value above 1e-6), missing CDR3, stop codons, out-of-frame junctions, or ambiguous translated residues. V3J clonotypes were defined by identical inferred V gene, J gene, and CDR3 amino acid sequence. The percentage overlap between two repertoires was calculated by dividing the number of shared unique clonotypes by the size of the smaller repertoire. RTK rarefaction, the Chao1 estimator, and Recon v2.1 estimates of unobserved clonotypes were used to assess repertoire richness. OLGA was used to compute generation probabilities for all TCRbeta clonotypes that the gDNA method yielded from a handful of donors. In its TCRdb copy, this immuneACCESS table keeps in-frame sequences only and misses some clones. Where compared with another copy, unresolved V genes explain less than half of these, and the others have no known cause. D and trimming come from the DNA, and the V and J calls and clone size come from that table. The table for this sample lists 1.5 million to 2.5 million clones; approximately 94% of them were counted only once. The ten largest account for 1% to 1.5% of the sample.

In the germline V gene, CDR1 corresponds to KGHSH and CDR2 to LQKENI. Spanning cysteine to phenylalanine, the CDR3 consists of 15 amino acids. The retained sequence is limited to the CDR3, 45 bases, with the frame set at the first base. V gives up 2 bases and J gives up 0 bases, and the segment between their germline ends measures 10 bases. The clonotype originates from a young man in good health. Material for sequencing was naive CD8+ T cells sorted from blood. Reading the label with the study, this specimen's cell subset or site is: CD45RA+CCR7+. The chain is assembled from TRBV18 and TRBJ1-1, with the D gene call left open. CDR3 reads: CASSPNSLMNTEAFF. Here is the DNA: TGTGCCAGCTCACCAAACAGTCTTATGAACACTGAAGCTTTCTTT.